This entry lists 30 T cell receptor beta chains sequenced from one sample in a study of blood T cells in healthy people across ages. PCR was performed a second time for roughly 6 to 12 cycles using a sample-barcoded 5' primer and a J-beta primer mix. TCRdb passed the 5' RACE reads through MiXCR, listing each CDR3 protein once. The repertoire has about 640,000 distinct CDR3 sequences, roughly 58% of them found once; the top ten carry roughly 34%. Material for sequencing was blood. All receptors derive from a man aged 60 to 69 in good health.

The chain couples TRBV7-2 to TRBJ2-5; a weak D match, TRBD2 (6 bases). The ends were cut back, 7 bases at V and 5 bases at J, with 20 bases in the middle. Germline CDR1 reads SGHTA; CDR2 reads FQGNSA. This CDR3 is built from 15 residues. CDR3 coding DNA: TGTGCCAGCACCCTCCAGCACGGGGCGGGGGAGACCCAGTACTTC. Translating it yields CASTLQHGAGETQYF. Filled out from reference TRBV7-2 and TRBJ2-5, the complete variable domain reads GAGVSQSPSNKVTEKGKDVELRCDPISGHTALYWYRQSLGQGLEFLIYFQGNSAPDKSGLPSDRFSAERTGGSVSTLTIQRTQQEDSAVYLCASTLQHGAGETQYFGPGTRLLVL.

The chain couples TRBV6-1 to TRBJ1-1; 11 bases are a match to TRBD1. The CDR3 runs 16 residues. The V gene's germline CDR1 is MNHNS and CDR2 SASEGT. V lost 2 bases to trimming and J lost 8 bases; unmatched junction nucleotides: 10. CDR3 amino acids: CASSERTGGLTGEAFF. In DNA form, the CDR3 reads TGTGCCAGCAGTGAAAGGACAGGGGGCCTGACCGGCGAAGCTTTCTTT.

This rearrangement joins TRBV12-3 or TRBV12-4 to TRBJ2-6, with D perhaps being TRBD1 or TRBD2 (5 bases each). CDR3 length equals 16 residues. The ends were cut back, 0 bases at V and 2 bases at J, with 8 bases in the middle. The CDR3 DNA sequence: TGTGCCAGCAGTTTAGCGGGGGACCCTGGGGCCAACGTCCTGACTTTC. It yields the protein CASSLAGDPGANVLTF.

The rearrangement joins TRBV6-1 to TRBJ1-1, with D uncertain. Germline V gene data show CDR1 as MNHNS and CDR2 as SASEGT. The CDR3 consists of 15 residues. Trimming shortened V by 5 bases and J by 1 base, and 14 bases separated the two germline ends. This CDR3 reads CASSPHGRGNTEAFF. As DNA, the CDR3 is TGTGCCAGCAGTCCCCACGGCCGGGGGAACACTGAAGCTTTCTTT.

This sequence joins TRBV20-1 and TRBJ2-2; 8 nucleotides match TRBD1. The CDR3 contains 14 residues. The V gene end was trimmed by 3 bases and the J gene end by 5 bases; junction bases not matched to a gene: 5. CDR1 DFQATT and CDR2 SNEGSKA come from the germline V gene (reference sequence). The CDR3 region is CSARAGGETGELFF. DNA of the CDR3: TGCAGTGCTAGGGCAGGGGGCGAGACCGGGGAGCTGTTTTTT.

The J gene is TRBJ2-7, the V gene TRBV20-1; D unresolved. The CDR3 loop spans 11 amino acids. Trimming cost V 1 base and J 4 bases, with 5 bases left between them. Germline V CDR1 and CDR2: DFQATT, SNEGSKA (reference sequence). CDR3 bases: TGCAGTGCTAGAGGGTTATACGAGCAGTACTTC. Its translation is CSARGLYEQYF.

This clonotype was picked up a small number of times. The chain is built from TRBV14 and TRBJ2-1; D unclear. V lost 7 bases to trimming and J lost 0 bases, with 10 bases between them. CDR1 is SGHDN, CDR2 FVKESK, per germline. The length of the CDR3 is 14 residues. The CDR3: CASTASSSYNEQFF. The CDR3 DNA follows: TGTGCCAGCACAGCGAGCAGCTCCTACAATGAGCAGTTCTTC.

This clonotype was counted only a few times. The chain couples TRBV6-5 to TRBJ2-1; D possibly matches TRBD1 or TRBD2 (5 bases each). Per germline, CDR1 MNHEY and CDR2 SVGAGI. The CDR3 is made up of 15 amino acids. The V gene lost 0 bases and the J gene lost 6 bases, with 12 bases spanning the gap. CDR3 bases: TGTGCCAGCAGTTACTCTGTTGGTGGGGGCAATGAGCAGTTCTTC. It is translated as CASSYSVGGGNEQFF.

This chain links TRBV7-8 with TRBJ1-1, with 8 bases lining up with TRBD1. With V trimmed by 0 bases and J by 5 bases, 5 bases remained unmatched. The germline CDR1 and CDR2 sequences are SGHVS and FQNEAQ. This CDR3 spans 15 amino acids. CDR3 loop: CASSLAGQGATEAFF. The CDR3 DNA follows: TGTGCCAGCAGCTTAGCTGGTCAGGGGGCAACTGAAGCTTTCTTT.

The chain joins TRBV28 to TRBJ2-6; the match to TRBD2 covers 9 bases. Germline CDR1 is MDHEN and CDR2 is SYDVKM. The CDR3 covers 19 residues. The J segment lost 0 bases and the V segment lost 4 bases, leaving 10 bases of the junction unmatched. The CDR3 loop is CASSSPYVAGASGANVLTF. DNA of the CDR3: TGTGCCAGCAGTTCCCCATACGTAGCGGGAGCCTCTGGGGCCAACGTCCTGACTTTC.

This clonotype was counted only a few times. The chain employs TRBV7-9 and TRBJ2-6; the D is unclear. Trimming shortened V by 1 base and J by 1 base, and 5 bases separated the two germline ends. Germline V gene data show CDR1 as SEHNR and CDR2 as FQNEAQ (reference sequence). This CDR3 comprises 15 residues. The CDR3, as DNA: TGTGCCAGCAGCTTAGTCCAGTCTGGGGCCAACGTCCTGACTTTC. Protein product: CASSLVQSGANVLTF.

The CDR3 coding sequence is TGTGCCAGCAGGATGGATAAGCAGTACTTC. It yields the protein CASRMDKQYF. The chain has TRBV2 and TRBJ2-4; D gene unclear. Germline V CDR1 and CDR2: SNHLY, FYNNEI. With 6 bases removed from V and 13 bases from J, the gap between germline ends came to 10 bases. This CDR3 region has 10 residues.

This chain connects TRBV7-2 to TRBJ2-3, with TRBD1 identical over 7 bases. Germline CDR1 SGHTA, CDR2 FQGNSA. The trim removed 4 bases at V and 9 bases at J, leaving 13 bases unmatched. The CDR3 runs 15 residues. The CDR3 region has the DNA TGTGCCAGCAGCTCTCAGGGGAACACAGGGGCCACGCAGTATTTT. Its protein product is CASSSQGNTGATQYF.

The rearrangement joins TRBV6-1 to TRBJ1-2, with D possibly being TRBD1 (6 bases). CDR1 MNHNS and CDR2 SASEGT come from the germline V gene. The CDR3 runs to 12 residues. V was shortened by 6 bases and J by 6 bases, with 11 bases between the two germline ends. CDR3 nucleotide sequence: TGTGCCAGCAGGTCAACAGGGAATGGCTACACCTTC. Translated: CASRSTGNGYTF.

The gene calls are TRBV10-3 and TRBJ2-2; D might be TRBD1 (6 bases). The length of the CDR3 is 15 residues. CDR1 is ENHRY and CDR2 is SYGVKD in the germline V gene. V was shortened by 5 bases and J by 5 bases, with 15 bases between the two germline ends. The CDR3 spells CAISRTATGTGELFF. In DNA form, the CDR3 reads TGTGCCATCAGTCGGACAGCCACAGGGACCGGGGAGCTGTTTTTT.

V usage is TRBV29-1 and J usage is TRBJ2-3, with 11 nucleotides matching TRBD2. Unmatched junction bases numbered 0, after V lost 2 bases and J lost 5 bases. This CDR3 spans 13 amino acids. The germline V gene has CDR1 SQVTM and CDR2 ANQGSEA. Here the CDR3 DNA reads TGCAGCGTTGAACTAGCGGGGGGAGATACGCAGTATTTT. Translating gives CSVELAGGDTQYF.

This clonotype was detected only a few times. V usage is TRBV7-2 and J usage is TRBJ2-5; no reliable D call. There are 12 residues in the CDR3. Trimming shortened V by 1 base and J by 5 bases, and 5 bases separated the two germline ends. Germline CDR1 and CDR2: SGHTA and FQGNSA. CDR3 bases: TGTGCCAGCAGCTTAGTTCTGGAGACCCAGTACTTC. Its translation: CASSLVLETQYF.

The CDR3 is CASSPSPAEQYF. The DNA of the CDR3 is TGTGCCAGCAGTCCGTCCCCGGCCGAGCAGTACTTC. The V and J genes are TRBV28 and TRBJ2-7; D is uncertain. V was shortened by 5 bases and J by 6 bases, with 11 bases between the two germline ends. The CDR3 runs 12 residues. The germline CDR1 and CDR2 sequences are MDHEN and SYDVKM.

As to this clonotype: Compared with germline, one end of the junction differs, possibly owing to a read error. The rearrangement links TRBV13 to TRBJ1-4; tentative D call: TRBD1 (5 bases). The germline V gene encodes CDR1 PRHDT and CDR2 FYEKMQ (reference sequence). This CDR3 contains 15 residues. The CDR3 DNA follows: TGTGCCATCAGCCCATATTCCGACAGACGGGAAAAACTGTTTTTT. This encodes CAISPYSDRREKLFF.

The chain is built from TRBV24-1 and TRBJ1-2; perhaps TRBD1 as D (5 bases). CDR1 is KGHDR, CDR2 SFDVKD, per germline. CDR3 length equals 14 residues. Trimming took off 4 bases at V and 2 bases at J, with 10 bases between the two ends. As DNA, the CDR3 is TGTGCCACCAGTGACGCGGGACGGAACTATGGCTACACCTTC. Protein sequence: CATSDAGRNYGYTF.

This clonotype was detected only a few times. V gene TRBV20-1 combines with J gene TRBJ2-4; the D is unclear. Trimming stripped 3 bases from V and 1 base from J, with 16 bases between. CDR3 length equals 16 residues. CDR1 DFQATT and CDR2 SNEGSKA come from the germline V gene (reference sequence). CDR3 nucleotides: TGCAGTGCTAGTGGAGTCCGCTACGGGGCCAAAAACATTCAGTACTTC. It encodes CSASGVRYGAKNIQYF.

This chain uses TRBV13 with TRBJ1-6, with 9 bases fitting TRBD1. Germline loops: CDR1 PRHDT, CDR2 FYEKMQ (reference sequence). This CDR3 is built from 15 residues. The trim removed 2 bases at V and 9 bases at J, leaving 5 bases unmatched. CDR3 residues: CASSLRDRATSPLHF. CDR3 nucleotides: TGTGCCAGCAGCTTACGGGACAGGGCAACTTCACCCCTCCACTTT.

The CDR3 loop reads CASSYSSSGSLRGRQYF. CDR3 DNA: TGTGCCAGCAGTTACTCTTCTAGCGGGTCCCTCAGGGGTCGCCAGTACTTC. The chain has TRBV6-5 and TRBJ2-7; 8 bases map to TRBD2. The CDR3 is 17 amino acids. Germline assignment: CDR1 MNHEY and CDR2 SVGAGI. Losses at the gene ends were 0 bases for V and 10 bases for J; bases not matched to a gene: 17.

This clonotype came up a few times. The chain recombines TRBV18 with TRBJ2-6; D is unresolved. The V end lost 3 bases, the J end lost 2 bases, and 8 bases lay between the germline ends. The CDR3 runs 15 residues. Germline CDR1 is KGHSH and CDR2 is LQKENI. The CDR3 DNA is TGTGCCAGCTCACCGAGGAAAACTGGGGCCAACGTCCTGACTTTC. This gives the protein CASSPRKTGANVLTF.

The rearrangement links TRBV20-1 to TRBJ2-3; D unresolved. CDR1 and CDR2 from the germline V gene are DFQATT and SNEGSKA (reference sequence). The CDR3 has 14 residues. Trimming took off 1 base at V and 4 bases at J, with 12 bases between the two ends. CDR3: CSARASSSADTQYF. DNA for the CDR3: TGCAGTGCTAGAGCTAGTTCTTCGGCAGATACGCAGTATTTT.

The genes are TRBV7-2 and TRBJ1-6, with a tentative D call TRBD1 (6 bases). V lost 5 bases and J 10 bases, leaving 12 bases between the germline ends. This CDR3 comprises 13 residues. The V gene's germline CDR1 is SGHTA and CDR2 FQGNSA. This CDR3 is CASSRRGESPLHF. The CDR3 DNA sequence: TGTGCCAGCAGCCGCAGGGGTGAGTCACCCCTCCACTTT.

This sequence joins TRBV2 and TRBJ2-1; a possible D gene is TRBD2 (6 bases). The length of the CDR3 is 15 residues. V lost 7 bases and J lost 5, with 18 bases in between. Germline V CDR1 and CDR2: SNHLY, FYNNEI. CDR3 sequence reads: CASKAVEGLHNEQFF. The CDR3 DNA is TGTGCCAGCAAGGCCGTGGAAGGACTACACAATGAGCAGTTCTTC. Together with reference TRBV2 and TRBJ2-1, the CDR3 gives the full variable domain: EPEVTQTPSHQVTQMGQEVILRCVPISNHLYFYWYRQILGQKVEFLVSFYNNEISEKSEIFDDQFSVERPDGSNFTLKIRSTKLEDSAMYFCASKAVEGLHNEQFFGPGTRLTVL.

Only a few counts were recorded for this clonotype. CDR3 DNA sequence: TGCAGTGCTAGAGAGCCCTCCGGGACTACCGACAAAACGCAGTATTTT. As protein: CSAREPSGTTDKTQYF. The chain is built from TRBV20-1 and TRBJ2-3; 7 bases fit TRBD2. Germline V gives CDR1 DFQATT, CDR2 SNEGSKA (reference sequence). The CDR3 totals 16 residues. V was clipped by 0 bases and J by 9 bases; unmatched bases: 15.

This chain links TRBV20-1 with TRBJ2-4; D might be TRBD1 or TRBD2, each matching 5 bases. In germline, CDR1 is DFQATT, CDR2 SNEGSKA (reference sequence). Trimming removed 0 bases at V and 14 bases at J, with 11 bases between. This CDR3 is 11 amino acids long. The CDR3 protein is CSARDGGAKYF. CDR3 DNA: TGCAGTGCTAGAGATGGGGGAGCAAAGTACTTC.

The CDR3 DNA reads TGTGCCAGCAGCTTACAGGGAAAACTGTTTTTT. Translation gives CASSLQGKLFF. The chain uses TRBV7-9 and TRBJ1-4; a weak D match, TRBD1 (5 bases). Trimming shortened V by 2 bases and J by 10 bases, and 5 bases separated the two germline ends. Germline values: CDR1 SEHNR, CDR2 FQNEAQ (reference sequence). This CDR3 contains 11 residues.